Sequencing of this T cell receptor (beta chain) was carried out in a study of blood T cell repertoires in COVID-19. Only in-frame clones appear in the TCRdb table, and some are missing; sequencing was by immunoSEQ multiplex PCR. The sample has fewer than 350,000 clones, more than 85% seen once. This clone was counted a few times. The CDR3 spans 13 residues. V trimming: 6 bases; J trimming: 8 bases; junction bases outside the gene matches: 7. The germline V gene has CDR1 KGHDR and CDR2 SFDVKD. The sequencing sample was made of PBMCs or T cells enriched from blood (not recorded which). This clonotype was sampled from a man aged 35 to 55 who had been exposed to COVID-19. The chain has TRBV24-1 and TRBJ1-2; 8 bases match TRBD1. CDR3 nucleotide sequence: TGTGCCACCAGTCGACAGGGGCGAGAGGGCTACACCTTC. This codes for CATSRQGREGYTF.